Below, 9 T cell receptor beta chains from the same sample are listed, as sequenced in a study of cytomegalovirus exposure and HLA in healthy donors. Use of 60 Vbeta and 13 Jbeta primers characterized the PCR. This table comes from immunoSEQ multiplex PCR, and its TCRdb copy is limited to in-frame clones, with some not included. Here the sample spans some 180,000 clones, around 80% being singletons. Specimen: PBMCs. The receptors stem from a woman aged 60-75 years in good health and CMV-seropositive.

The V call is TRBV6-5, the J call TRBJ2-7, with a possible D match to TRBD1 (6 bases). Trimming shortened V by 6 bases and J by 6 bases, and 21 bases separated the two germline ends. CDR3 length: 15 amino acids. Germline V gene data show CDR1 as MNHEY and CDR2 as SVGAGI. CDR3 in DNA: TGTGCCAGCAGACCCCAGGGGAGCGTAAGCGGCGAGCAGTACTTC. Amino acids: CASRPQGSVSGEQYF.

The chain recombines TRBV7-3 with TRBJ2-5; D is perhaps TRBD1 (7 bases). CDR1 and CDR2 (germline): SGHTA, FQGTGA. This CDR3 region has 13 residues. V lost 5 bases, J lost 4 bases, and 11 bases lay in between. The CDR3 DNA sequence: TGTGCCAGCAGCCGTCAGGGGGGAGAGACCCAGTACTTC. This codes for CASSRQGGETQYF.

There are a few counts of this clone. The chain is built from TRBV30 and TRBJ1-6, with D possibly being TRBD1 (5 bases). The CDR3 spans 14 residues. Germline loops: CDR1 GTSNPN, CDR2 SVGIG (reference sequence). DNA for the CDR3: TGTGCGCTGGAGAGGCAGGGTGTCTTTTCACCCCTCCACTTT. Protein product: CALERQGVFSPLHF.

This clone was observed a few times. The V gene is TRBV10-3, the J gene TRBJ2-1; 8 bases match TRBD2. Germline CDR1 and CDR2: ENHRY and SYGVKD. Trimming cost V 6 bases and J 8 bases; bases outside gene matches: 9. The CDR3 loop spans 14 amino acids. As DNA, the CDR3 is TGTGCCATCAGGGGAGCGGGGGTTGCCTATGAGCAGTTCTTC. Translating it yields CAIRGAGVAYEQFF.

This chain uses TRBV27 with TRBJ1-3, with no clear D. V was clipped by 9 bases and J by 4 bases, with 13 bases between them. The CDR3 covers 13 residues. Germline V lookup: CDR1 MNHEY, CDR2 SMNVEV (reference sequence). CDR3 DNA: TGTGCCAGTCGGCCGGAGGGAGGAAACACCATATATTTT. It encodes CASRPEGGNTIYF.

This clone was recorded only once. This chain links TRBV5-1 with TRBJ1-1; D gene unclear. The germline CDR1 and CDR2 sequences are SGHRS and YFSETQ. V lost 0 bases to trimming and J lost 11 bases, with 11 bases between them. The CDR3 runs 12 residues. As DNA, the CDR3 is TGCGCCAGCAGCTTGGAAGGGAGGGCGGCTTTCTTT. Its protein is CASSLEGRAAFF.

The CDR3 sequence: CASSPPGRGSDEAFF. The CDR3 bases are TGTGCCAGCTCACCACCGGGCAGGGGGTCTGATGAAGCTTTCTTT. V usage is TRBV18 and J usage is TRBJ1-1; 7 positions agree with TRBD1. Germline CDR1 reads KGHSH; CDR2 reads LQKENI. With 0 bases clipped from V and 7 bases from J, the junction kept 8 bases outside the gene matches. The CDR3 contains 15 residues.

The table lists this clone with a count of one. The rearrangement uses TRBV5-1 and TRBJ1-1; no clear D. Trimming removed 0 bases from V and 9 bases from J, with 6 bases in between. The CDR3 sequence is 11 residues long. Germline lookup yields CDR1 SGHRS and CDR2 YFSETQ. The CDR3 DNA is TGCGCCAGCAGCTTGGGTCCCAAAGCTTTCTTT. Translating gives CASSLGPKAFF.

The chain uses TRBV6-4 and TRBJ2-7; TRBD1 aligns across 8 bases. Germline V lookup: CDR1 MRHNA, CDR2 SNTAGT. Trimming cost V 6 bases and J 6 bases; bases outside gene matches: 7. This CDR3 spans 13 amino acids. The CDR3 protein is CASSNTGGGEQYF. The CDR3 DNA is TGTGCCAGCAGCAACACAGGGGGTGGCGAGCAGTACTTC.